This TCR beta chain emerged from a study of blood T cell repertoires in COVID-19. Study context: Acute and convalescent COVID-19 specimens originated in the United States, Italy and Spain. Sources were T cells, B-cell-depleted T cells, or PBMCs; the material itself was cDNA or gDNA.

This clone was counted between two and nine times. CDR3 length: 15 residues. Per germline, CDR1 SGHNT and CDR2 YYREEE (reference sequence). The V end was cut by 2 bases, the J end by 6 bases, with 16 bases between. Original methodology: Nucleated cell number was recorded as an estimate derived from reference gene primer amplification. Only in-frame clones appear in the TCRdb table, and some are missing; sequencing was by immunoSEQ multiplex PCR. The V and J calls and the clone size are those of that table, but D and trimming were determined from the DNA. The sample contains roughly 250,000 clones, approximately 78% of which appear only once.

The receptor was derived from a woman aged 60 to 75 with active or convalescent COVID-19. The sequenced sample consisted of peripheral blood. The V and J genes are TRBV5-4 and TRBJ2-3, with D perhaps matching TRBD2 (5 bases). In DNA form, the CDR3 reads TGTGCCAGCAGCTTCGACCCAGCCGGGGTTGATACGCAGTATTTT. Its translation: CASSFDPAGVDTQYF.